This T cell receptor (beta chain) originates from a study of cytomegalovirus exposure and HLA in healthy donors. J lost 3 bases, V lost 0 bases, and 9 bases had no gene match. Germline V gives CDR1 SGHRS, CDR2 YFSETQ. The CDR3 spans 17 residues. Method: immunoSEQ multiplex PCR; TCRdb's copy keeps in-frame clones and lacks some. The sample lists around 60,000 clones; 90% were seen once. The source of this sequence is a man younger than 30 in good health and CMV-seronegative. Sequencing was done on a sample of PBMCs. J is TRBJ2-5 and V is TRBV5-1; 9 bases are shared with TRBD2. The CDR3 DNA sequence: TGCGCCAGCAGCTTGGGCTACGAGCTAGCGGGAAAAGAGACCCAGTACTTC. Translation: CASSLGYELAGKETQYF. The entire variable domain, with the rest obtained from reference TRBV5-1 and TRBJ2-5, is as follows: KAGVTQTPRYLIKTRGQQVTLSCSPISGHRSVSWYQQTPGQGLQFLFEYFSETQRNKGNFPGRFSGRQFSNSRSEMNVSTLELGDSALYLCASSLGYELAGKETQYFGPGTRLLVL.